These T cell receptor beta chains were read from a single sample in a study of blood T cell repertoires in COVID-19. The method was immunoSEQ multiplex PCR; TCRdb's version includes in-frame clones alone and lacks a portion of them. The sample includes 100,000 or so clones, less than 90% seen only once; the top ten take 4% to 5%. Sequencing input: peripheral blood. These receptors all stem from a man aged 50-59 years with acute or convalescent COVID-19. CDR3s include the opening cysteine and the closing phenylalanine or tryptophan. Each record gives: J gene, D gene, V gene, clone size, CDR3 protein, CDR3 DNA. A D gene is named only where the DNA matches it firmly. Clone size is shown for a subset of rows, as once, few, many or a class of expanded clone.

j_gene: TRBJ1-2; d_gene: -; v_gene: TRBV3-1/TRBV3-2; abundance: -; CDR3aa: CASSQDGQGGYTF; CDR3nt: TGTGCCAGCAGCCAAGATGGGCAAGGTGGCTACACCTTC
j_gene: TRBJ1-3; d_gene: -; v_gene: TRBV7-9; abundance: -; CDR3aa: CASRFTGPGNTIYF; CDR3nt: TGTGCCAGCAGATTTACAGGGCCTGGAAACACCATATATTTT
j_gene: TRBJ2-5; d_gene: TRBD2; v_gene: TRBV5-4; abundance: -; CDR3aa: CASSGWTSGGPGRETQYF; CDR3nt: TGTGCCAGCAGCGGGTGGACTAGCGGGGGCCCTGGCCGGGAGACCCAGTACTTC
j_gene: TRBJ1-2; d_gene: -; v_gene: TRBV19; abundance: once; CDR3aa: CASTDQGGYGYTF; CDR3nt: TGTGCCAGTACCGATCAGGGTGGCTATGGCTACACCTTC
j_gene: TRBJ2-3; d_gene: -; v_gene: TRBV28; abundance: -; CDR3aa: CASSPRDTQYF; CDR3nt: TGTGCCAGCAGTCCCCGGGATACGCAGTATTTT
j_gene: TRBJ1-1; d_gene: TRBD1; v_gene: TRBV5-6; abundance: once; CDR3aa: CASSWPGQPNTEAFF; CDR3nt: TGTGCCAGCAGCTGGCCGGGACAGCCCAACACTGAAGCTTTCTTT
j_gene: TRBJ2-1; d_gene: TRBD1; v_gene: TRBV9; abundance: -; CDR3aa: CASSVVGQGMGEQFF; CDR3nt: TGTGCCAGCAGCGTAGTGGGACAGGGTATGGGTGAGCAGTTCTTC
j_gene: TRBJ2-7; d_gene: TRBD2; v_gene: TRBV5-1; abundance: -; CDR3aa: CASSLSGAYEQYF; CDR3nt: TGCGCCAGCAGCTTGAGCGGGGCCTACGAGCAGTACTTC
j_gene: TRBJ2-4; d_gene: TRBD1; v_gene: TRBV7-9; abundance: -; CDR3aa: CASSLARTGGNIQYF; CDR3nt: TGTGCCAGCAGCTTAGCAAGGACAGGGGGAAACATTCAGTACTTC
j_gene: TRBJ2-3; d_gene: TRBD2; v_gene: TRBV4-1; abundance: -; CDR3aa: CASSQAGTSGTASTDTQYF; CDR3nt: TGCGCCAGCAGCCAGGCCGGGACTAGCGGCACAGCTAGCACAGATACGCAGTATTTT
j_gene: TRBJ1-5; d_gene: TRBD1; v_gene: TRBV2; abundance: -; CDR3aa: CASSGTGLGQPQHF; CDR3nt: TGTGCCAGCAGTGGGACAGGGCTCGGCCAGCCCCAGCATTTT
j_gene: TRBJ2-7; d_gene: TRBD2; v_gene: TRBV11-3; abundance: few; CDR3aa: CASSLREGRSSYEQYF; CDR3nt: TGTGCCAGCAGCTTAAGGGAGGGCCGGAGCTCCTACGAGCAGTACTTC
j_gene: TRBJ2-7; d_gene: TRBD2; v_gene: TRBV4-1; abundance: -; CDR3aa: CASSQELAGGFEQYF; CDR3nt: TGCGCCAGCAGCCAAGAGCTAGCGGGAGGATTCGAGCAGTACTTC
j_gene: TRBJ2-2; d_gene: -; v_gene: TRBV4-1; abundance: few; CDR3aa: CASSRLGVGGELFF; CDR3nt: TGCGCCAGCAGCAGACTTGGCGTTGGTGGGGAGCTGTTTTTT
j_gene: TRBJ2-5; d_gene: TRBD1; v_gene: TRBV27; abundance: -; CDR3aa: CASSLSGQGAEETQYF; CDR3nt: TGTGCCAGCAGTTTATCCGGACAGGGGGCTGAAGAGACCCAGTACTTC
j_gene: TRBJ2-1; d_gene: TRBD2; v_gene: TRBV6-5; abundance: -; CDR3aa: CASSYSSGGGYNEQFF; CDR3nt: TGTGCCAGCAGTTACTCTAGCGGGGGAGGCTACAATGAGCAGTTCTTC
j_gene: TRBJ2-5; d_gene: -; v_gene: TRBV11-3; abundance: -; CDR3aa: CASSSETGLRPLETQYF; CDR3nt: TGTGCCAGCAGCTCAGAGACTGGACTGAGGCCGTTAGAGACCCAGTACTTC